The 9 T cell receptor beta chains below all came from one sample that was sequenced in a study of T cell responses to AZD1222 COVID-19 vaccine. TCRdb's copy holds only in-frame clones and misses some; the assay was immunoSEQ multiplex PCR. The sample has 120,000 or so clones, around 83% seen once; the top ten hold around 2.9%. The sequenced sample was peripheral blood, obtained 28 days after the second AZD1222 dose. The receptor source for this set is an adult who received the AZD1222 COVID-19 vaccine.

Only one count was recorded for this clone. V gene TRBV7-9 combines with J gene TRBJ1-5; no definite D call. Germline V gene sequence: CDR1 SEHNR, CDR2 FQNEAQ (reference sequence). Trimming removed 1 base from V and 3 bases from J, with 10 bases in between. The CDR3 has 15 residues. CDR3 sequence reads: CASSLEGSPNQPQHF. DNA of the CDR3: TGTGCCAGCAGCTTAGAAGGTTCCCCCAATCAGCCCCAGCATTTT.

As for this clone: This same CDR3 is encoded by further DNA sequences in the sample. The chain uses TRBV28 and TRBJ1-5, with D tentatively TRBD1 (5 bases). V lost 3 bases and J 2 bases, leaving 11 bases between the germline ends. The CDR3 has 15 amino acids. CDR1 is MDHEN and CDR2 is SYDVKM in the germline V gene. CDR3 in DNA: TGTGCCAGCAGTTTGGGGGGAGGAGGCAATCAGCCCCAGCATTTT. Its translation is CASSLGGGGNQPQHF. The whole variable domain, filled in from reference TRBV28 and TRBJ1-5, reads DVKVTQSSRYLVKRTGEKVFLECVQDMDHENMFWYRQDPGLGLRLIYFSYDVKMKEKGDIPEGYSVSREKKERFSLILESASTNQTSMYLCASSLGGGGNQPQHFGDGTRLSIL.

This clone appeared a single time. This rearrangement joins TRBV3-1 (or the pseudogene TRBV3-2) to TRBJ2-1; D might be TRBD2 (5 bases). V lost 6 bases to trimming and J lost 4 bases, with 16 bases between them. Germline assignment: CDR1 LGHDT and CDR2 YNNKEL (reference sequence). This CDR3 contains 15 residues. The CDR3 region has the DNA TGTGCCAGCAGTCCCGCGGACTGGAGATACAATGAGCAGTTCTTC. Translated: CASSPADWRYNEQFF.

V and J are TRBV7-3 and TRBJ1-1, with 7 bases fitting TRBD1. With V trimmed by 4 bases and J by 5 bases, 4 bases remained unmatched. This CDR3 region has 13 residues. The V gene's germline CDR1 is SGHTA and CDR2 FQGTGA. The CDR3 region has the DNA TGTGCCAGCAGCTACAGGGGAGATACTGAAGCTTTCTTT. Translation gives CASSYRGDTEAFF.

The chain carries TRBV10-1 and TRBJ1-2; 8 nucleotides match TRBD1. The CDR3 is made up of 19 amino acids. V shed 4 bases and J 0 bases; nucleotides not matched to a gene: 16. CDR1 is WNHNN and CDR2 is SYGVQD in the germline V gene (reference sequence). CDR3 sequence reads: CASSGQGWRWGPPNYGYTF. The CDR3 DNA follows: TGCGCCAGCAGTGGACAGGGGTGGCGTTGGGGCCCGCCTAACTATGGCTACACCTTC.

J is TRBJ1-2 and V is TRBV15; no clear D. The CDR3 covers 12 residues. Trimming cost V 8 bases and J 8 bases, with 15 bases left between them. In germline, CDR1 is LNHNV, CDR2 YYDKDF (reference sequence). The chain's CDR3 is CATLSRTEGYTF. For the CDR3, the DNA is TGTGCCACCCTAAGTAGAACGGAGGGCTACACCTTC.

The chain has TRBV6-5 and TRBJ1-4; D gene unclear. Germline assignment: CDR1 MNHEY and CDR2 SVGAGI. V was pared by 5 bases and J by 5 bases, with 9 bases between. There are 13 residues in the CDR3. CDR3 loop: CASSPRINEKLFF. DNA of the CDR3: TGTGCCAGCAGTCCACGGATAAATGAAAAACTGTTTTTT.

This sequence joins TRBV20-1 and TRBJ1-1; possibly TRBD1 for D (6 bases). The CDR3 extends over 14 amino acids. Deletions cut 3 bases from V and 6 bases from J, with 17 bases between. CDR1 is DFQATT and CDR2 is SNEGSKA in the germline V gene (reference sequence). The CDR3 reads CSASNRAWNAEAFF. The CDR3 DNA reads as TGCAGTGCTAGTAACAGGGCTTGGAATGCTGAAGCTTTCTTT.

In this sample, this clone turned up once. The chain recombines TRBV7-9 with TRBJ2-5; D is unresolved. The V and J ends lost 3 bases and 5 bases respectively, with 10 bases between them. Germline V CDR1 and CDR2: SEHNR, FQNEAQ (reference sequence). CDR3 length: 13 residues. DNA for the CDR3: TGTGCCAGCAGCTTGGTGACAATGGAGACCCAGTACTTC. The encoded protein is CASSLVTMETQYF.